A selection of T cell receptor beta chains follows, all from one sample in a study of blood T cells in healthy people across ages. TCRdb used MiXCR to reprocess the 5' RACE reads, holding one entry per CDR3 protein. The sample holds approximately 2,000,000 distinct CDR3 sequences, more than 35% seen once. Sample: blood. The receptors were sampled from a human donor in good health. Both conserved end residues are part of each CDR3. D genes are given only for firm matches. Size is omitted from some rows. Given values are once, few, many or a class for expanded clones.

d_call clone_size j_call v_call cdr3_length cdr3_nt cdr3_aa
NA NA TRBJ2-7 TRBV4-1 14 TGCGCCAGCAAGGGAGATGGGGGCTCGTACGAGCAGTACTTC CASKGDGGSYEQYF
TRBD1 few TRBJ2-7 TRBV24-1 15 TGTGCCACCAGTGATACGGGACAGGGTAGTTACGAGCAGTACTTC CATSDTGQGSYEQYF
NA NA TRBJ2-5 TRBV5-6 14 TGTGCCAGCAGCTTGGTTGAGTCTCGGGAGACCCAGTACTTC CASSLVESRETQYF
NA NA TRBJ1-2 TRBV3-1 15 TGTGCCAGCAGCCAATCCGCCGGGAGAAACTATGGCTACACCTTC CASSQSAGRNYGYTF
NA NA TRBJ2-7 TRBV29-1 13 TGCAGCGTTGCCCGAGGACAGAACTACGAGCAGTACTTC CSVARGQNYEQYF
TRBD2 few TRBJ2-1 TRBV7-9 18 TGTGCCAGCTCGATAGTCCTAGCGGGGGAAAACTCCTACAATGAGCAGTTCTTC CASSIVLAGENSYNEQFF
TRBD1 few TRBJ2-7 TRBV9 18 TGTGCCAGCAGCGTAGCCCCCTTGGGGACAGGGTCAGGGTACGAGCAGTACTTC CASSVAPLGTGSGYEQYF
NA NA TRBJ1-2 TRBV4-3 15 TGCGCCAGCAGCCAAGATCACGGGTACGGGCGTGGCTACACCTTC CASSQDHGYGRGYTF
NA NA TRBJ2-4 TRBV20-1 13 TGCAGTGCTACTAGATCAGGGTGGAACATTCAGTACTTC CSATRSGWNIQYF
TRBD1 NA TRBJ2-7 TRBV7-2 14 TGTGCCGGCAGCTCGAGGACAGGGAGTAACGAGCAGTACTTC CAGSSRTGSNEQYF
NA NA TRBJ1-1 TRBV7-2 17 TGTGCCAGCAGCTTAGCTCCTACCGGACAACCGAACACTGAAGCTTTCTTT CASSLAPTGQPNTEAFF
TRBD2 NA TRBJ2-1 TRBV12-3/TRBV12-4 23 TGTGCCAGCAGTTTACCCGGGTCGGATGGGGGACTAGCGTCTAAACGTTCCTACAATGAGCAGTTCTTC CASSLPGSDGGLASKRSYNEQFF
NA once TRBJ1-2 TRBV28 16 TGTGCCAGCAGTTTCACAGGGAGTCCATCTAACTATGGCTACACCTTC CASSFTGSPSNYGYTF
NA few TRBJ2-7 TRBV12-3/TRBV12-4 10 TGTGCCAGCGGTCTGGGCGAGCAGTACTTC CASGLGEQYF
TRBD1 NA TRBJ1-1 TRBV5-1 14 TGCGCCAGCAGTGATACAGGACAGGGCACTGAAGCTTTCTTT CASSDTGQGTEAFF
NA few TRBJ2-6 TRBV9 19 TGTGCCAGCAGCGTAACCAGGGGCGCCTATTTATCTGGGGCCAACGTCCTGACTTTC CASSVTRGAYLSGANVLTF
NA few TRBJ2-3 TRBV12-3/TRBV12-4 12 TGTGCCAGCAGCCGGGACTCCGATACGCTGTATTTT CASSRDSDTLYF
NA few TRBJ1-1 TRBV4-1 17 TGCGCCAGCAGTAACCGGGCGTTTAGGAGGCAAGACACTGAAGCTTTCTTT CASSNRAFRRQDTEAFF
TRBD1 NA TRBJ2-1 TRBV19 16 TGTGCCAGTAGTATAGCAGGGGGTCGGACCTACAATGAGCAGTTCTTC CASSIAGGRTYNEQFF
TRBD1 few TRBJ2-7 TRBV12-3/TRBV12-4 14 TGTGCCAGCAGTGCGACAGGGGCAACGGGCGAGCAGTACTTC CASSATGATGEQYF
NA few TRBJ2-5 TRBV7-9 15 TGTGCCAGCAGCGCCCCTAGGAACAGACTAGAGACCCAGTACTTC CASSAPRNRLETQYF
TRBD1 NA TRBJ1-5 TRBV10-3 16 TGTGCCATCAGTGAAGCGAGACAGGGGGTAAGGCAGCCCCAGCATTTT CAISEARQGVRQPQHF
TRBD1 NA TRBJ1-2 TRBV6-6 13 TGTGCCAGCATCTCGGGACAGGACTATGGCTACACCTTC CASISGQDYGYTF
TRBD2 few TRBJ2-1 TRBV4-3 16 TGCGCCAGCAGCCAATCGGGAGCTAGCGGATACAATGAGCAGTTCTTC CASSQSGASGYNEQFF
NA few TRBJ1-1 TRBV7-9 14 TGTGCCAGCAGCAGAATGGGGCCAGACACTGAAGCTTTCTTT CASSRMGPDTEAFF
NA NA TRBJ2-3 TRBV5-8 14 TGTGCCAGCAGCTTTGGGGTTCTCACAGATACGCAGTATTTT CASSFGVLTDTQYF
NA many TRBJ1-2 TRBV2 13 TGTGCCAGCAGTGGAACCGGGGTGGGAGGCTACACCTTC CASSGTGVGGYTF
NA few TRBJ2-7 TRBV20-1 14 TGCAGTGCCCGAACAGCCTCGTCGGCCTACGAGCAGTACTTC CSARTASSAYEQYF
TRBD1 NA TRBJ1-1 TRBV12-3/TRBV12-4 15 TGTGCCAGCAGTCCCAACAGGGGCCGGATCCTTGAAGCTTTCTTT CASSPNRGRILEAFF
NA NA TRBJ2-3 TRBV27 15 TGTGCCAGCAGTTTATGGTCAGGGGCGACAGATACGCAGTATTTT CASSLWSGATDTQYF
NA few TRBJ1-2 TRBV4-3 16 TGCGCCAGCAGCCAACTTGCCGACAGTTTTAACTATGGCTACACCTTC CASSQLADSFNYGYTF
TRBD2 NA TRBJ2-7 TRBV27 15 TGTGCCAGCAGTATGGGGACTACCATAACCTACGAGCAGTACTTC CASSMGTTITYEQYF
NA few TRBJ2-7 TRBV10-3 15 TGTGCCATCAGTGAGTCGGGGGGACTTGCCTACGAGCAGTACTTC CAISESGGLAYEQYF
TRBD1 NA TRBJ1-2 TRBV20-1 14 TGCAGTGCTAGGATGACAGGGATTAGGCATGGCTACACCTTC CSARMTGIRHGYTF
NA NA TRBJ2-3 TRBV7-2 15 TGTGCCAGCATCGGAGCGGGTCAAATCACAGATACGCAGTATTTT CASIGAGQITDTQYF
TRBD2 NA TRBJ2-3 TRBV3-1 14 TGTGCCAGCAGCCACGGCGGGAGAACAGATACGCAGTATTTT CASSHGGRTDTQYF
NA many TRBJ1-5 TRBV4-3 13 TGCGCCAGCAGCCAAGACATTTCTCAGCCCCAGCATTTT CASSQDISQPQHF
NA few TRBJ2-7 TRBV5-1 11 TGTGCCAGCAGTTTATTCAACGAGCAGTACTTC CASSLFNEQYF